This T cell receptor beta chain is from a study of cytomegalovirus exposure and HLA in healthy donors. The table came from immunoSEQ multiplex PCR; TCRdb's copy has only in-frame clones and leaves some out. This sample has about 120,000 clones; roughly 89% occur once, and the top ten carry approximately 1.9%. This CDR3 spans 16 amino acids. The V gene's germline CDR1 is SNHLY and CDR2 FYNNEI. The ends lost 1 base at V and 3 bases at J; junction bases unmatched: 4. The rearrangement joins TRBV2 to TRBJ1-3; TRBD1 matches 9 bases. The sequenced sample was PBMCs. This clonotype was sampled from a woman aged 18-35 years in good health and CMV-seronegative. The chain's CDR3 is CASSEEHRGLGNTIYF. As DNA, the CDR3 is TGTGCCAGCAGTGAAGAGCACAGGGGGCTTGGAAACACCATATATTTT.